This entry lists 20 T cell receptor beta chains sequenced from one sample in a study of T-cell memory formation after mild COVID-19. A single record per CDR3 protein comes from TCRdb applying MiXCR to the 5' RACE reads. The sample includes 350,000 or so distinct CDR3 sequences, about 21% of them seen just once. Sequenced input: PBMCs or a T cell subset sorted from them (not recorded which). Source of these receptors: an adult woman who had mild COVID-19 (a few samples of this study predate the infection). Cell type and time point are not known.

The J gene is TRBJ2-3, the V gene TRBV3-1; 8 bases align to TRBD2. CDR3 size: 17 residues. Germline V gene sequence: CDR1 LGHDT, CDR2 YNNKEL (reference sequence). The ends lost 4 bases at V and 6 bases at J; junction bases unmatched: 15. The CDR3 here is CASSPSPGTRVEDTQYF. For the CDR3, the DNA is TGTGCCAGCAGCCCCTCTCCCGGGACTAGAGTGGAGGATACGCAGTATTTT.

The chain couples TRBV3-1 to TRBJ1-2; no definite D call. CDR1 LGHDT and CDR2 YNNKEL come from the germline V gene (reference sequence). This CDR3 has 12 amino acids. Trimming removed 4 bases at V and 7 bases at J, with 10 bases between. The CDR3, as DNA: TGTGCCAGCAGCCGGACGTCCTCTGGCTACACCTTC. Residues: CASSRTSSGYTF.

The rearrangement uses TRBV20-1 and TRBJ1-6; TRBD1 matches at 9 bases. The V gene's germline CDR1 is DFQATT and CDR2 SNEGSKA (reference sequence). The CDR3 extends over 16 amino acids. V was clipped by 1 base and J by 10 bases; unmatched bases: 11. The CDR3 coding sequence is TGCAGTGCTAGAGCACAGGGGGCCCACACGGACTCACCCCTCCACTTT. Translating gives CSARAQGAHTDSPLHF.

This clonotype was picked up a small number of times. V gene TRBV7-9 combines with J gene TRBJ2-6; no firm D call. CDR1 and CDR2 from the germline V gene are SEHNR and FQNEAQ (reference sequence). Trimming pared 5 bases from V and 12 bases from J, leaving 8 bases between. There are 11 residues in the CDR3. The CDR3 protein is CASSSFGVLTF. For the CDR3, the DNA is TGTGCCAGCAGCAGTTTCGGCGTCCTGACTTTC.

This clonotype has a handful of counts. The chain links TRBV5-1 to TRBJ1-1; 10 bases are shared with TRBD1. The CDR3 consists of 15 residues. The V gene's germline CDR1 is SGHRS and CDR2 YFSETQ. With V trimmed by 1 base and J by 6 bases, 6 bases remained unmatched. The CDR3 sequence is CASSLWGDRGSEAFF. CDR3 nucleotide sequence: TGCGCCAGCAGCTTGTGGGGGGACAGGGGTTCTGAAGCTTTCTTT.

This sequence joins TRBV3-1 and TRBJ1-1; possible D gene TRBD1, 6 bases. Germline V gene data show CDR1 as LGHDT and CDR2 as YNNKEL (reference sequence). Trimming pared 4 bases from V and 1 base from J, leaving 10 bases between. The CDR3 has 14 residues. CDR3 in DNA: TGTGCCAGCAGCCCGGGACAAAAGAACACTGAAGCTTTCTTT. Residues: CASSPGQKNTEAFF.

This clonotype showed up many times. V gene TRBV19 combines with J gene TRBJ1-2; 8 bases are shared with TRBD1. The CDR3 runs to 14 residues. V was clipped by 11 bases and J by 0 bases; unmatched bases: 8. Germline CDR1 and CDR2: LNHDA and SQIVND (reference sequence). CDR3 bases: TGTGCCGCCGCGGGACAGGCTACTAACTATGGCTACACCTTC. It codes for CAAAGQATNYGYTF. Using reference TRBV19 and TRBJ1-2 for the parts outside the CDR3, the full variable domain is DGGITQSPKYLFRKEGQNVTLSCEQNLNHDAMYWYRQDPGQGLRLIYYSQIVNDFQKGDIAEGYSVSREKKESFPLTVTSAQKNPTAFYLCAAAGQATNYGYTFGSGTRLTVV.

This clonotype was counted a few times. V is TRBV6-1 and J is TRBJ2-1, with D perhaps matching TRBD1 (5 bases). This CDR3 spans 14 amino acids. V gave up 3 bases and J gave up 8 bases, with 14 bases separating them. CDR1 is MNHNS and CDR2 is SASEGT in the germline V gene. As DNA, the CDR3 is TGTGCCAGCAGTGATAGGGGCAGAACCGATGAGCAGTTCTTC. It translates to CASSDRGRTDEQFF.

This clonotype was counted only a few times. This rearrangement joins TRBV7-8 to TRBJ1-5; the D is unclear. Germline CDR1 reads SGHVS; CDR2 reads FQNEAQ. This CDR3 comprises 15 residues. V gave up 0 bases and J gave up 5 bases, with 11 bases separating them. The DNA for the CDR3 is TGTGCCAGCAGCTTAGCGCTCGGGCAGTATCAGCCCCAGCATTTT. It encodes CASSLALGQYQPQHF. Full variable domain (rest looked up from reference TRBV7-8 and TRBJ1-5): GAGVSQSPRYKVAKRGQDVALRCDPISGHVSLFWYQQALGQGPEFLTYFQNEAQLDKSGLPSDRFFAERPEGSVSTLKIQRTQQEDSAVYLCASSLALGQYQPQHFGDGTRLSIL.

By share, this clonotype ranks as medium-sized (0.01 to 0.1%). The chain carries TRBV2 and TRBJ2-7; 9 bases are a match to TRBD1. CDR3 size: 17 residues. CDR1 is SNHLY, CDR2 FYNNEI, per germline. Unmatched junction bases numbered 16, after V lost 4 bases and J lost 6 bases. This chain's CDR3 is CASSVKLMGQGTPEQYF. The CDR3 coding sequence is TGTGCCAGCAGTGTAAAACTGATGGGACAGGGTACCCCCGAGCAGTACTTC.

This clonotype was recorded a few times. This chain connects TRBV20-1 to TRBJ1-2; 9 bases are shared with TRBD1. This CDR3 has 14 residues. Germline V gives CDR1 DFQATT, CDR2 SNEGSKA (reference sequence). V dropped 1 base and J dropped 6; count of bases not matched to a gene: 6. The CDR3 is CSARVRGQGDGYTF. In nucleotides, the CDR3 is TGCAGTGCTAGAGTTCGGGGACAGGGCGATGGCTACACCTTC.

A few counts support this clonotype. The chain combines TRBV7-3 with TRBJ1-1, with D maybe TRBD1 (6 bases). Deletions cut 1 base from V and 4 bases from J, with 16 bases between. This CDR3 contains 16 residues. CDR1 is SGHTA, CDR2 FQGTGA, per germline. Written as DNA, the CDR3 is TGTGCCAGCAGCTTAAGTCCAGGGGTTCAGGGCACTGAAGCTTTCTTT. Protein sequence: CASSLSPGVQGTEAFF.

This clonotype occurred once. The rearrangement links TRBV3-1 to TRBJ1-1; D call uncertain. The CDR3 sequence is 14 residues long. Germline lookup yields CDR1 LGHDT and CDR2 YNNKEL (reference sequence). V gave up 0 bases and J gave up 9 bases, with 14 bases separating them. The CDR3, as DNA: TGTGCCAGCAGCCAAGAGACAAAGGCAGCCAAAGCTTTCTTT. Its protein is CASSQETKAAKAFF. Full variable domain (outside the CDR3, taken from reference TRBV3-1 and TRBJ1-1): DTAVSQTPKYLVTQMGNDKSIKCEQNLGHDTMYWYKQDSKKFLKIMFSYNNKELIINETVPNRFSPKSPDKAHLNLHINSLELGDSAVYFCASSQETKAAKAFFGQGTRLTVV.

V usage is TRBV7-8 and J usage is TRBJ2-3, with TRBD2 matching 8 bases. The V gene end was trimmed by 1 base and the J gene end by 4 bases; junction bases not matched to a gene: 7. The CDR3 spans 16 residues. Germline V gives CDR1 SGHVS, CDR2 FQNEAQ. The DNA of the CDR3 is TGTGCCAGCAGCTTAGGGTCCCTAGCGGGCGCAGATACGCAGTATTTT. It encodes CASSLGSLAGADTQYF.

The J gene is TRBJ2-3, the V gene TRBV7-2; no definite D call. The V end was cut by 7 bases, the J end by 2 bases, with 16 bases between. The CDR3 totals 15 residues. Germline V gives CDR1 SGHTA, CDR2 FQGNSA. The CDR3 DNA reads TGTGCCAGCACCCTATTAGGGCTCTCCACAGATACGCAGTATTTT. Its translation: CASTLLGLSTDTQYF.

CDR3 sequence (DNA): TGTGCCAGCACACTCCCGGGTCCCCGGGGCACCATATATTTT. This codes for CASTLPGPRGTIYF. V gene TRBV7-2 combines with J gene TRBJ1-3; D gene ambiguous. The CDR3 is made up of 14 amino acids. With 7 bases removed from V and 9 bases from J, the gap between germline ends came to 19 bases. Germline values: CDR1 SGHTA, CDR2 FQGNSA.

This clonotype was seen a handful of times. The chain carries TRBV11-2 and TRBJ1-2, with TRBD1 matching over 8 bases. V shed 5 bases and J 7 bases; nucleotides not matched to a gene: 6. The germline gives CDR1 SGHAT, CDR2 FQNNGV. This CDR3 region has 13 residues. CDR3 bases: TGTGCCAGCAGCATCGGACAGGGTGTTGGCTACACCTTC. It encodes CASSIGQGVGYTF.

At least ten counts were recorded for this clonotype. This CDR3 reads CASSLQTEAFF. CDR3 bases: TGTGCCAGCAGCTTACAGACTGAAGCTTTCTTT. V and J are TRBV11-1 and TRBJ1-1; D gene unclear. V lost 2 bases, J lost 5 bases, and 3 bases lay in between. Per germline, CDR1 SGHAT and CDR2 FQDESV (reference sequence). The CDR3 has 11 amino acids.

V gene TRBV7-9 combines with J gene TRBJ1-5; TRBD1 is a possible D gene (5 bases). V was trimmed by 2 bases and J by 6 bases, leaving 8 bases between them. Looked up from germline, CDR1 is SEHNR and CDR2 is FQNEAQ (reference sequence). The CDR3 spans 13 residues. The CDR3 DNA sequence: TGTGCCAGCAGCTTATCGGGGGGTCAGCCCCAGCATTTT. Its protein product is CASSLSGGQPQHF.

V gene TRBV11-2 combines with J gene TRBJ2-7, with 10 bases aligning to TRBD1. V trimming: 4 bases; J trimming: 2 bases; junction bases outside the gene matches: 11. CDR3 length: 17 amino acids. Germline V gives CDR1 SGHAT, CDR2 FQNNGV. The CDR3 is CASSSPTDRGTPYEQYF. CDR3 bases: TGTGCCAGCAGCTCCCCAACGGACAGGGGGACCCCCTACGAGCAGTACTTC.